This T cell receptor beta chain was documented in a study of blood T cell repertoires in COVID-19. At the level of the study: From T cells, B-cell-depleted T cells, or PBMCs came the material, which was cDNA or gDNA.

The CDR3 runs 13 residues. J was trimmed by 3 bases and V by 4 bases; bases with no gene match: 1. In germline, CDR1 is MNHEY, CDR2 SVGAGI. Clones were read by immunoSEQ multiplex PCR, and TCRdb kept only the in-frame ones, dropping some. The sample consists of 650,000 to 800,000 clones, more than 80% of them appearing once. The clonotype was recovered from a woman aged 18-30 years with acute or convalescent COVID-19. Sample: peripheral blood. The gene calls are TRBV6-5 and TRBJ2-5, with 8 positions matching TRBD2. DNA for the CDR3: TGTGCCAGCAGTTTCGGGGGGGAAGAGACCCAGTACTTC. Translating it yields CASSFGGEETQYF.